This TCR beta chain came from a study of T cells after posttransplantation cyclophosphamide. Germline CDR1 is DFQATT and CDR2 is SNEGSKA (reference sequence). CDR3 length: 11 residues. Treatment was busulfan-fludarabine conditioning, a marrow graft, and cyclophosphamide on days +3 and +4. Study-level points and caveats: Donor-recipient repertoire similarity was low at 1-2 months, rising over year one. Tissue-infiltrating T cells from skin or gut overlapped little with blood T cells. TRB clonality was highly associated with recipient CMV seropositivity and reactivation.

About this clone itself: What it binds is not known. At one boundary the junction diverges from the germline segment, which might be a read error.

The protocol was immunoSEQ multiplex PCR, while the TCRdb copy is restricted to in-frame clones and leaves out a portion. Altogether several thousand clones are present, 1.5% to 2% being singletons, with the ten largest covering less than 35%. Sequencing was performed on PBMCs, taken around 240 days after a stem cell transplant with posttransplant cyclophosphamide. The chain combines TRBV20-1 with TRBJ2-7, with D possibly being TRBD2 (5 bases). This sequence originates from a male patient younger than 45 who received an allogeneic stem cell transplant from a related donor, was CMV-positive, and had no GVHD. Part of the T cell pool may stem from the graft donor. DNA for the CDR3: TGCAGTGCTAGAGATTTTTGCCCGGGGAACTTC. As protein: CSARDFCPGNF.